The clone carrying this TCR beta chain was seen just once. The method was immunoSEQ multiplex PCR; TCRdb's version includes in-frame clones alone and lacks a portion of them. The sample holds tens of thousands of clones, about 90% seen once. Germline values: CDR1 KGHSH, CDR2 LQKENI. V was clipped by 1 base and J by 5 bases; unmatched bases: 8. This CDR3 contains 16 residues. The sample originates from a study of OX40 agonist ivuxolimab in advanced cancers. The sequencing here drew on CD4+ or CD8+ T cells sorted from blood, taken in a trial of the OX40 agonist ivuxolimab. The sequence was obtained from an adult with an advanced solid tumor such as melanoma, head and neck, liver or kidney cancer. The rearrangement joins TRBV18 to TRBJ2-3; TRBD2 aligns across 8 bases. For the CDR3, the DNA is TGTGCCAGCTCACCACTGAACGGGGGGGCCGGAGATACGCAGTATTTT. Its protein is CASSPLNGGAGDTQYF.